A single sample is the source of the 23 T cell receptor beta chains below, sequenced in a study of Graves' ophthalmopathy and Graves' hyperthyroidism. Transcripts of RNA were the source for amplifying TCR beta CDR3 regions. RT-PCR was first run with HTBI primers, then multiplex PCR in a second round. TCRdb redid the calling of the multiplex PCR reads with MiXCR, one entry per CDR3 protein. The profile shows 1 million to 1.3 million distinct CDR3 sequences, 35% to 40% of them singletons. The sample was peripheral blood or thyroid tissue (not recorded which). The origin of the receptors is an adult man with Graves' hyperthyroidism.

Notes on this clonotype: A much larger clone lies a single base off, so this may be a read error. The V call is TRBV7-2, the J call TRBJ1-5; 10 bases line up with TRBD1. Germline V gene sequence: CDR1 SGHTA, CDR2 FQGNSA. The CDR3 runs 14 residues. The CDR3 region is CVSSPDRGVQPQHF. CDR3 nucleotides: TGTGTCAGCAGCCCGGACAGGGGGGTTCAGCCCCAGCATTTT.

About this clonotype: A much larger clone sits a single nucleotide away, making a read error possible. The rearrangement uses TRBV2 and TRBJ2-5; 9 bases line up with TRBD2. The CDR3 totals 14 residues. V dropped 8 bases and J dropped 5; count of bases not matched to a gene: 9. Germline V gene data show CDR1 as SNHLY and CDR2 as FYNNEI. CDR3 protein: CASAIAGVRETQYF. CDR3 nucleotide sequence: TGTGCCAGCGCCATAGCGGGAGTTCGGGAGACCCAGTACTTC.

The chain has TRBV7-2 and TRBJ2-7, with 10 bases identical to TRBD2. There are 15 residues in the CDR3. Trimming at V came to 5 bases and at J to 3 bases, leaving 7 bases not matched to a gene. CDR1 and CDR2 from the germline V gene are SGHTA and FQGNSA. The CDR3 nucleotides are TGTGCCAGCAGCCAAGGACTAGCGGTATTCTACGAGCAGTACTTC. This codes for CASSQGLAVFYEQYF.

J is TRBJ2-2 and V is TRBV29-1, with 8 bases aligning to TRBD1. V gave up 7 bases and J gave up 6 bases; unmatched junction bases: 10. The V gene's germline CDR1 is SQVTM and CDR2 ANQGSEA. This CDR3 has 14 amino acids. The CDR3 protein is CSGGSGGPAGELFF. CDR3 DNA sequence: TGCAGCGGTGGGTCAGGGGGCCCGGCCGGGGAGCTGTTTTTT.

There are many counts of this clonotype. The chain employs TRBV19 and TRBJ1-5; the D gene is possibly TRBD1 (6 bases). The germline V gene encodes CDR1 LNHDA and CDR2 SQIVND (reference sequence). The CDR3 has 13 residues. The V end was cut by 5 bases, the J end by 9 bases, with 14 bases between. The CDR3: CASSAEGGSPQHF. The CDR3 DNA reads TGTGCCAGTAGTGCCGAAGGGGGGTCGCCCCAGCATTTT.

Many counts were recorded for this clonotype. This sequence joins TRBV24-1 and TRBJ2-2, with a weak D call TRBD1 (6 bases). Germline loops: CDR1 KGHDR, CDR2 SFDVKD. V was shortened by 3 bases and J by 3 bases, with 10 bases between the two germline ends. The CDR3 has 15 amino acids. CDR3 amino acids: CATSDRDTYTGELFF. The CDR3 region has the DNA TGTGCCACCAGTGATAGGGACACCTACACCGGGGAGCTGTTTTTT.

The chain links TRBV11-2 to TRBJ2-7, with 7 bases fitting TRBD1. The CDR3 spans 17 residues. Germline CDR1 is SGHAT and CDR2 is FQNNGV. V trimming: 1 base; J trimming: 3 bases; junction bases outside the gene matches: 12. The CDR3, as DNA: TGTGCCAGCAGCTTAGGACACACAGGGGCCCGCTTCTACGAGCAGTACTTC. Protein sequence: CASSLGHTGARFYEQYF.

V gene TRBV20-1 combines with J gene TRBJ2-2; D might be TRBD1 (5 bases). Between the trimmed V and J ends, which lost 3 bases and 6 bases, there was a span of 14 bases. Germline-derived CDR1 and CDR2 are DFQATT and SNEGSKA (reference sequence). The CDR3 spans 14 residues. The CDR3 DNA follows: TGCAGTGCTAGCCGCCCTCTAGGGGCCGGGGAGCTGTTTTTT. It encodes CSASRPLGAGELFF.

This clonotype was counted at least ten times. The junction departs from germline at one end; a sequencing error may be responsible. The V and J genes are TRBV5-6 and TRBJ1-2; D not resolved. CDR1 SGHDT and CDR2 YYEEEE come from the germline V gene. The CDR3 is 13 amino acids. The CDR3 bases are TGCGCCAGCAGCCGGGGAGCTAACTATGGCTACACCTTC. It is translated as CASSRGANYGYTF. Filled out from reference TRBV5-6 and TRBJ1-2, the complete variable domain reads DAGVTQSPTHLIKTRGQQVTLRCSPKSGHDTVSWYQQALGQGPQFIFQYYEEEERQRGNFPDRFSGHQFPNYSSELNVNALLLGDSALYLCASSRGANYGYTFGSGTRLTVV.

This chain uses TRBV5-1 with TRBJ1-6; D remains unclear. The CDR3 is made up of 14 amino acids. CDR1 and CDR2 (germline): SGHRS, YFSETQ. The V end was cut by 2 bases, the J end by 12 bases, with 15 bases between. This CDR3 reads CASSLEKGGVPLHF. Here the CDR3 DNA reads TGCGCCAGCAGCTTAGAAAAGGGAGGCGTACCCCTCCACTTT.

The chain links TRBV12-3 or TRBV12-4 to TRBJ1-5; D not certain. CDR3 length: 14 amino acids. V lost 0 bases and J lost 9, with 12 bases in between. The CDR3 nucleotides are TGTGCCAGCAGTTTAGCGGCCGGAGGTAGGCCCCAGCATTTT. Protein product: CASSLAAGGRPQHF.

The chain couples TRBV4-1 to TRBJ2-7; a possible D gene is TRBD1 (5 bases). The CDR3 loop spans 14 amino acids. Germline values: CDR1 MGHRA, CDR2 YSYEKL. V lost 2 bases and J lost 6, with 14 bases in between. For the CDR3, the DNA is TGCGCCAGCAGCCAACAAATTCAGGGTAGCGAGCAGTACTTC. Encoded protein: CASSQQIQGSEQYF.

This clonotype was seen only once. This chain uses TRBV15 with TRBJ2-3, with D possibly matching TRBD2 (6 bases). Germline V CDR1 and CDR2: LNHNV, YYDKDF (reference sequence). This CDR3 is built from 14 residues. V was pared by 0 bases and J by 6 bases, with 10 bases between. The CDR3 loop is CATSRDPGRDTQYF. The CDR3 nucleotides read TGTGCCACCAGCAGAGATCCTGGGAGGGATACGCAGTATTTT.

V is TRBV6-1 and J is TRBJ2-2, with D possibly TRBD2 on 6 matching bases. Trimming removed 6 bases at V and 7 bases at J, with 15 bases between. This CDR3 comprises 14 residues. CDR1 and CDR2 from the germline V gene are MNHNS and SASEGT. Written as DNA, the CDR3 is TGTGCCAGCAGAAGGCGGGAAACAAACGGGGAGCTGTTTTTT. It encodes CASRRRETNGELFF.

Many counts were recorded for this clonotype. V and J are TRBV20-1 and TRBJ2-5; 12 nucleotides match TRBD2. This CDR3 spans 15 amino acids. CDR1 DFQATT and CDR2 SNEGSKA come from the germline V gene (reference sequence). V lost 5 bases to trimming and J lost 4 bases; unmatched junction nucleotides: 8. The CDR3 spells CSAAHRTSGVETQYF. The CDR3 region has the DNA TGCAGTGCTGCCCATCGGACTAGCGGGGTAGAGACCCAGTACTTC.

This clonotype was seen ten or more times. The CDR3 loop is CASSYTAGRTEDQHF. The CDR3 DNA sequence: TGTGCCAGCAGTTACACGGCCGGACGGACTGAGGACCAGCATTTT. The chain carries TRBV6-2 or TRBV6-3 and TRBJ1-5; D is unresolved. Germline V gene lookup returns CDR1 MNHEY and CDR2 SVGEGT. CDR3 length: 15 residues. Deletions cut 2 bases from V and 12 bases from J, with 20 bases between.

The gene calls are TRBV15 and TRBJ1-2; 7 nucleotides line up with TRBD1. This CDR3 comprises 15 residues. The germline gives CDR1 LNHNV, CDR2 YYDKDF (reference sequence). The ends lost 6 bases at V and 1 base at J; junction bases unmatched: 8. The CDR3 DNA is TGTGCCACCAGAGGTTGGGGACAGCGTAACTATGGCTACACCTTC. It translates to CATRGWGQRNYGYTF.

With respect to this clonotype: The missing conserved phenylalanine or tryptophan at the end of this CDR3 makes a read error likely. The DNA is omitted, as the CDR3 cannot be located on it reliably, and the CDR3 follows TCRdb's listing. The V call is TRBV5-1, the J call TRBJ2-5. Germline V gives CDR1 SGHRS, CDR2 YFSETQ. The CDR3 is 9 amino acids in total, end residues counted. CDR3 residues: CASSPPLTQ.

This clonotype was recorded at least ten times. This chain connects TRBV7-9 to TRBJ2-6; D may correspond to TRBD1 or TRBD2 (7 bases each). Looked up from germline, CDR1 is SEHNR and CDR2 is FQNEAQ (reference sequence). Trimming cost V 4 bases and J 1 base, with 11 bases left between them. The CDR3 loop spans 16 amino acids. CDR3 in DNA: TGTGCCAGCAGCTCCAGGGGGGGATCTGGGGCCAACGTCCTGACTTTC. This encodes CASSSRGGSGANVLTF.

This clonotype was counted at least ten times. The chain is built from TRBV29-1 and TRBJ2-7; D gene uncertain. CDR3 size: 14 residues. Germline V gene data show CDR1 as SQVTM and CDR2 as ANQGSEA. The ends were cut back, 6 bases at V and 7 bases at J, with 22 bases in the middle. CDR3 nucleotides: TGCAGCGTGGGGTCGGGCCCACCTCCGCAGGAGCAGTACTTC. The encoded protein is CSVGSGPPPQEQYF.

At least ten counts were recorded for this clonotype. This chain joins TRBV12-3 or TRBV12-4 and TRBJ1-2; 7 nucleotides line up with TRBD1. The CDR3 covers 13 residues. Unmatched junction bases numbered 6, after V lost 3 bases and J lost 8 bases. CDR3 amino acids: CASSFGTALGYTF. In nucleotides, the CDR3 is TGTGCCAGCAGTTTTGGGACAGCGTTGGGCTACACCTTC.

This clonotype was detected ten times or more. The chain combines TRBV2 with TRBJ2-2, with D possibly being TRBD1 (5 bases). There are 17 residues in the CDR3. CDR1 and CDR2 from the germline V gene are SNHLY and FYNNEI. The V end was cut by 6 bases, the J end by 2 bases, with 19 bases between. CDR3 residues: CASSAAVGQVNTGELFF. The CDR3 DNA sequence: TGTGCCAGCAGCGCCGCGGTGGGGCAGGTTAACACCGGGGAGCTGTTTTTT.

This clonotype was seen once. The gene calls are TRBV29-1 and TRBJ2-7; TRBD1 matches at 9 bases. CDR1 and CDR2 from the germline V gene are SQVTM and ANQGSEA. This CDR3 is built from 12 residues. Trimming at V came to 5 bases and at J to 6 bases, leaving 5 bases not matched to a gene. The CDR3 protein is CSVTGTGREQYF. CDR3 DNA: TGCAGCGTTACCGGGACAGGGCGCGAGCAGTACTTC.